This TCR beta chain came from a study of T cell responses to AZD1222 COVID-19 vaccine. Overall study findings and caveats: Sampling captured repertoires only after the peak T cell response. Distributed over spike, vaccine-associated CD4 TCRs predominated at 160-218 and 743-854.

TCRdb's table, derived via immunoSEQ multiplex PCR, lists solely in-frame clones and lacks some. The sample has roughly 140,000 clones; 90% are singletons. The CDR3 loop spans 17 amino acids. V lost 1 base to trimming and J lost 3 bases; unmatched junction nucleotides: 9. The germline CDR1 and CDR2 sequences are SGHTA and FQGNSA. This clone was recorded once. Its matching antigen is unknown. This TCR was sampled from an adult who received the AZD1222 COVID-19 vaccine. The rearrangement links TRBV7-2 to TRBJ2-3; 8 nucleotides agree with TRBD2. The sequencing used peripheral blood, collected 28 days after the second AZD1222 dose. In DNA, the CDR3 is TGTGCCAGCAGCTTAGTTCGAAGCGGGAGTGGGACAGATACGCAGTATTTT. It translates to CASSLVRSGSGTDTQYF.